This T cell receptor (beta chain) emerged from a study of cytomegalovirus exposure and HLA in healthy donors. Across the whole study: Unique TCR beta sequences numbering around 110 million came from 190 million or so T cells in an earlier analysis.

PCR used 60 Vbeta primers and 13 Jbeta primers. TCRdb's copy holds only in-frame clones and misses some; the assay was immunoSEQ multiplex PCR. The listing records 80,000 to 95,000 clones. The sequence was obtained from a woman between 25 and 40 years old in good health and CMV-seronegative. The sequencing sample was made of PBMCs.

This CDR3 is CASSLRTGTVGREQYF. As DNA, the CDR3 is TGTGCCAGCAGTTTGAGGACAGGGACGGTGGGACGCGAGCAGTACTTC. The gene calls are TRBV27 and TRBJ2-7; TRBD1 matches at 8 bases. The CDR3 is 16 amino acids. Per the germline V gene, CDR1 is MNHEY and CDR2 is SMNVEV (reference sequence). V was pared by 3 bases and J by 6 bases, with 13 bases of the junction left unmatched.